The clone carrying this TCR beta chain appeared once. Alongside a J-beta primer mix, a sample-barcoded 5' primer served in a second PCR lasting roughly 7 to 11 cycles. Via MiXCR, TCRdb re-called the 5' RACE reads, giving one row per CDR3 protein. There are 1,500,000 or so distinct CDR3 sequences in the sample; 45% to 70% occur only once, and roughly 6.3% lies in the top ten. These data belong to a study of blood T cells in healthy people across ages. V lost 1 base to trimming and J lost 0 bases, with 13 bases between them. This CDR3 spans 18 amino acids. Germline lookup yields CDR1 LGHDT and CDR2 YNNKEL (reference sequence).

The genes are TRBV3-1 and TRBJ2-6, with D hard to call. Sequencing was performed on blood. The sequence derives from a young man in good health. CDR3 protein: CASSQARTVSSGANVLTF. The DNA of the CDR3 is TGTGCCAGCAGCCAAGCCCGGACGGTGAGCTCTGGGGCCAACGTCCTGACTTTC. Together with reference TRBV3-1 and TRBJ2-6, the CDR3 gives the full variable domain: DTAVSQTPKYLVTQMGNDKSIKCEQNLGHDTMYWYKQDSKKFLKIMFSYNNKELIINETVPNRFSPKSPDKAHLNLHINSLELGDSAVYFCASSQARTVSSGANVLTFGAGSRLTVL.